The rows below give T cell receptor beta chains drawn from one sample of a study of T cell responses to AZD1222 COVID-19 vaccine. TCRdb's copy holds only in-frame clones and misses some; the assay was immunoSEQ multiplex PCR. The table records about 120,000 clones, more than 80% of them present only once. The material was peripheral blood, obtained on day 0 of AZD1222 vaccination. Receptors originate from an adult in good health. CDR3s include the opening cysteine and the closing phenylalanine or tryptophan. Each record gives: J gene, V gene, clone size, D gene, CDR3 protein, CDR3 DNA. A D gene is named only where the DNA matches it firmly. Some rows mark clone size as missing; the rest say once, few, many or name a class of expanded clone.

j_gene: TRBJ2-5
v_gene: TRBV2
abundance: .
d_gene: .
CDR3aa: CASSEIGGLETQYF
CDR3nt: TGTGCCAGCAGTGAGATTGGGGGGCTAGAGACCCAGTACTTC

j_gene: TRBJ1-6
v_gene: TRBV7-9
abundance: .
d_gene: .
CDR3aa: CASSGGNNSPLHF
CDR3nt: TGTGCCAGCAGCGGGGGGAATAATTCACCCCTCCACTTT

j_gene: TRBJ1-1
v_gene: TRBV7-8
abundance: .
d_gene: .
CDR3aa: CASNPGGSRNTEAFF
CDR3nt: TGTGCCAGCAACCCCGGCGGCAGCCGGAACACTGAAGCTTTCTTT

j_gene: TRBJ2-1
v_gene: TRBV4-2
abundance: .
d_gene: .
CDR3aa: CASSQELSSYNEQFF
CDR3nt: TGTGCCAGCAGCCAAGAGCTGAGCTCCTACAATGAGCAGTTCTTC

j_gene: TRBJ2-1
v_gene: TRBV29-1
abundance: .
d_gene: .
CDR3aa: CSVEAESSYNEQFF
CDR3nt: TGCAGCGTTGAGGCGGAAAGCTCCTACAATGAGCAGTTCTTC

j_gene: TRBJ1-1
v_gene: TRBV19
abundance: .
d_gene: .
CDR3aa: CASSPGRGGEAFF
CDR3nt: TGTGCCAGTAGTCCCGGACGCGGCGGTGAAGCTTTCTTT

j_gene: TRBJ1-5
v_gene: TRBV7-8
abundance: .
d_gene: TRBD1
CDR3aa: CASSKDRVPGVGNQPQHF
CDR3nt: TGTGCCAGCAGCAAGGACAGGGTCCCTGGGGTAGGAAATCAGCCCCAGCATTTT

j_gene: TRBJ1-4
v_gene: TRBV2
abundance: .
d_gene: TRBD1
CDR3aa: CASSTDRANEKLFF
CDR3nt: TGTGCCAGCAGTACTGACAGGGCTAATGAAAAACTGTTTTTT

j_gene: TRBJ2-4
v_gene: TRBV21-1
abundance: .
d_gene: .
CDR3aa: CASRGNLATEGKNIQYF
CDR3nt: TGTGCCAGCAGGGGGAATTTAGCTACAGAAGGAAAAAACATTCAGTACTTC

j_gene: TRBJ2-7
v_gene: TRBV27
abundance: .
d_gene: .
CDR3aa: CASSLRQGYNEQYF
CDR3nt: TGTGCCAGCAGCCTACGGCAGGGATACAACGAGCAGTACTTC

j_gene: TRBJ2-7
v_gene: TRBV3-1/TRBV3-2
abundance: .
d_gene: .
CDR3aa: CASSQAGAQYF
CDR3nt: TGTGCCAGCAGCCAAGCGGGGGCGCAGTACTTC

j_gene: TRBJ2-1
v_gene: TRBV25-1
abundance: .
d_gene: .
CDR3aa: CASSSRAHNEQFF
CDR3nt: TGTGCCAGCAGTAGTAGGGCCCACAATGAGCAGTTCTTC

j_gene: TRBJ2-7
v_gene: TRBV7-2
abundance: few
d_gene: .
CDR3aa: CASSLISPYEQYF
CDR3nt: TGTGCCAGCAGCTTAATCAGCCCCTACGAGCAGTACTTC

j_gene: TRBJ2-6
v_gene: TRBV5-1
abundance: .
d_gene: TRBD1
CDR3aa: CASSFAGGSGANVLTF
CDR3nt: TGCGCCAGCAGCTTCGCAGGGGGCTCTGGGGCCAACGTCCTGACTTTC

j_gene: TRBJ2-7
v_gene: TRBV20-1
abundance: .
d_gene: .
CDR3aa: CSARDGYEQYF
CDR3nt: TGCAGTGCTAGAGACGGCTACGAGCAGTACTTC